The 5 T cell receptor beta chains given below trace back to one sample, sequenced in a study of blood T cells in healthy people across ages. The second PCR ran roughly 6 to 11 cycles with a sample-barcoded 5' primer and J-beta primers. TCRdb processed the 5' RACE reads anew with MiXCR; each CDR3 protein has one entry. The sample includes 650,000 to 1,000,000 distinct CDR3 sequences, 30% to 45% seen only once; the top ten take 10% to 15%. Sequences were obtained from blood. Receptor source: a man between 18 and 29 years old in good health.

This chain joins TRBV6-1 and TRBJ1-6; no definite D call. This CDR3 has 15 amino acids. CDR1 is MNHNS and CDR2 is SASEGT in the germline V gene. V gave up 2 bases and J gave up 9 bases, with 14 bases separating them. The CDR3 is CASSERVEPSSPLHF. CDR3 DNA: TGTGCCAGCAGTGAACGGGTGGAACCCTCTTCACCCCTCCACTTT.

The sample holds many counts of this clonotype. The chain uses TRBV4-2 and TRBJ1-1; 8 bases are a match to TRBD1. Germline trimming cut 6 bases from V and 2 bases from J; bases unmatched to any gene: 2. This CDR3 region has 13 residues. In germline, CDR1 is LGHNA, CDR2 YNFKEQ. This chain's CDR3 is CASRTGVNTEAFF. In DNA, the CDR3 is TGTGCCAGCAGGACAGGGGTTAACACTGAAGCTTTCTTT.

The chain uses TRBV20-1 and TRBJ1-5; TRBD1 matches 9 bases. Germline assignment: CDR1 DFQATT and CDR2 SNEGSKA (reference sequence). The CDR3 has 15 amino acids. J gave up 3 bases and V 5 bases, and 8 bases lay outside the gene matches. The CDR3: CSAQLGTGNNQPQHF. The CDR3 bases are TGCAGTGCTCAACTCGGGACAGGGAACAATCAGCCCCAGCATTTT.

This clonotype occurred a few times. The V and J genes are TRBV5-1 and TRBJ1-2; tentatively, D is TRBD1 (6 bases). The CDR3 extends over 15 amino acids. Germline lookup yields CDR1 SGHRS and CDR2 YFSETQ. Trimming took 4 bases from V and 0 from J, leaving 13 bases between them. The CDR3 loop is CASSPDGGTNYGYTF. CDR3 DNA sequence: TGCGCCAGCAGCCCGGACGGGGGCACTAACTATGGCTACACCTTC.

The rearrangement joins TRBV20-1 to TRBJ2-7, with 12 positions matching TRBD2. With V trimmed by 4 bases and J by 7 bases, 11 bases remained unmatched. Per germline, CDR1 DFQATT and CDR2 SNEGSKA (reference sequence). The CDR3 runs 15 residues. CDR3 protein: CSATMTSGGDNEQYF. The CDR3 region has the DNA TGCAGTGCTACTATGACTAGCGGGGGAGACAATGAGCAGTACTTC.